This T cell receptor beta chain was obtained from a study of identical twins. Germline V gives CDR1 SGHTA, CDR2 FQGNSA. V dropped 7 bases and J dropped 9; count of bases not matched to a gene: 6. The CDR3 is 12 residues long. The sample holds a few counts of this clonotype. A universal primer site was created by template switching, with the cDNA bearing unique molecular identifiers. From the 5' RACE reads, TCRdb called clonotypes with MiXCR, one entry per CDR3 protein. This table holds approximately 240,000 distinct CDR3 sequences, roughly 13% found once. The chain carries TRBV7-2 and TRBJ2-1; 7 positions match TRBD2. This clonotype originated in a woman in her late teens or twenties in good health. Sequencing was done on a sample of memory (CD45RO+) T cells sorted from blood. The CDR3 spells CASIWGGTEQFF. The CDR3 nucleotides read TGTGCCAGCATCTGGGGGGGGACTGAGCAGTTCTTC. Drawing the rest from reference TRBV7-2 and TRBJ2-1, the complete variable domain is GAGVSQSPSNKVTEKGKDVELRCDPISGHTALYWYRQSLGQGLEFLIYFQGNSAPDKSGLPSDRFSAERTGGSVSTLTIQRTQQEDSAVYLCASIWGGTEQFFGPGTRLTVL.